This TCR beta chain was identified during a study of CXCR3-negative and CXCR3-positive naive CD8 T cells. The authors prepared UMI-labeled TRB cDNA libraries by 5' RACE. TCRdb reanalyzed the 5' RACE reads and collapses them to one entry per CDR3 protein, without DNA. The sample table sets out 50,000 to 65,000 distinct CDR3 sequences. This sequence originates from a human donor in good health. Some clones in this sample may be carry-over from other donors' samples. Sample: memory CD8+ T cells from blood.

The CDR3 loop is CASSYDSYGYTF. The chain links TRBV13 to TRBJ1-2; TCRdb proposes TRBD1, but this gene call is untestable without DNA. This CDR3 comprises 12 residues. The V gene's germline CDR1 is PRHDT and CDR2 FYEKMQ (reference sequence).